Presented here are 32 T cell receptor beta chains from one specimen sequenced in a study of identical twins. Using its own MiXCR run on the 5' RACE reads, TCRdb lists one record per CDR3 protein. Here the sample spans 500,000 to 600,000 distinct CDR3 sequences, 20% to 25% being singletons. This sample was shared with a second study, whose subject was T cells expressing NK-cell markers.

Source material: CD4+ T cells sorted from blood. The origin of the receptors is a woman aged 18-29 years in good health.

This clonotype was observed a handful of times. The rearrangement links TRBV6-2 or TRBV6-3 to TRBJ1-2, with no clear D. V dropped 8 bases and J dropped 2 bases, with 9 bases sitting between them. The CDR3 is 12 residues long. Germline V gene sequence: CDR1 MNHEY, CDR2 SVGEGT. CDR3 sequence (DNA): TGTGCCAGCGCTGAGATGAACTATGGCTACACCTTC. This sequence encodes CASAEMNYGYTF.

This clonotype was detected only a few times. The gene calls are TRBV20-1 and TRBJ2-5; 11 bases match TRBD2. The CDR3 is made up of 15 amino acids. Germline values: CDR1 DFQATT, CDR2 SNEGSKA (reference sequence). With 5 bases clipped from V and 4 bases from J, the junction kept 9 bases outside the gene matches. CDR3 sequence reads: CSAWNSGGVGETQYF. The DNA of the CDR3 is TGCAGTGCTTGGAATAGCGGGGGGGTCGGAGAGACCCAGTACTTC.

The chain uses TRBV10-1 and TRBJ2-2; D not certain. Germline assignment: CDR1 WNHNN and CDR2 SYGVQD (reference sequence). V lost 8 bases, J lost 5 bases, and 9 bases lay in between. This CDR3 is 12 amino acids long. The CDR3 protein is CASGDSTGELFF. CDR3 nucleotide sequence: TGCGCCAGCGGCGACTCGACCGGGGAGCTGTTTTTT.

The V gene is TRBV12-3 or TRBV12-4, the J gene TRBJ2-2; TRBD2 matches 9 bases. CDR3 length equals 16 residues. V lost 3 bases and J lost 6; bases outside the gene matches: 8. The CDR3 region is CASSFGGRGAAGELFF. DNA for the CDR3: TGTGCCAGCAGTTTCGGCGGGAGGGGGGCGGCCGGGGAGCTGTTTTTT.

V and J are TRBV11-2 and TRBJ1-2; D not certain. This CDR3 spans 11 amino acids. Germline-derived CDR1 and CDR2 are SGHAT and FQNNGV. Between the trimmed V and J ends, which lost 7 bases and 7 bases, there was a span of 10 bases. CDR3 DNA sequence: TGTGCCAGCATTGACCTTGGTGGCTACACCTTC. Translating it yields CASIDLGGYTF.

V and J are TRBV20-1 and TRBJ2-3, with unresolved D. Deletions cut 6 bases from V and 4 bases from J, with 8 bases between. The CDR3 sequence is 11 residues long. CDR1 is DFQATT, CDR2 SNEGSKA, per germline (reference sequence). For the CDR3, the DNA is TGCAGTGCGAATATAGCAGATACGCAGTATTTT. Translating it yields CSANIADTQYF.

V is TRBV4-1 and J is TRBJ2-7; 9 bases map to TRBD1. Looked up from germline, CDR1 is MGHRA and CDR2 is YSYEKL. V lost 0 bases, J lost 3 bases, and 6 bases stayed unmatched. This CDR3 contains 16 residues. CDR3 sequence: CASSQDWGQGYYEQYF. The CDR3, as DNA: TGCGCCAGCAGCCAAGATTGGGGACAGGGTTACTACGAGCAGTACTTC.

This clonotype was counted between two and nine times. The chain couples TRBV12-3 or TRBV12-4 to TRBJ2-5; D gene unclear. CDR3 length equals 15 residues. The germline V and J ends were trimmed by 1 base and 4 bases, with 13 bases remaining between them. CDR3 residues: CASSLDGTSGETQYF. The CDR3 region has the DNA TGTGCCAGCAGTTTAGATGGCACTTCGGGAGAGACCCAGTACTTC.

Concerning this clonotype itself: The junction departs from the called germline gene at one end, perhaps through a read error. The V gene is TRBV12-3 or TRBV12-4, the J gene TRBJ2-6; D possibly corresponds to TRBD1 (6 bases). The CDR3 spans 18 residues. The CDR3 region has the DNA TGTGCCTGCAGTTTATATGGGGGCTACAGTTCTGGGGCCAACGTCCTGACTTTC. It codes for CACSLYGGYSSGANVLTF.

This clonotype was seen repeatedly, ten times or more. The chain carries TRBV27 and TRBJ2-1, with D perhaps TRBD2 (5 bases). The germline V gene encodes CDR1 MNHEY and CDR2 SMNVEV (reference sequence). Trimming took 4 bases from V and 8 from J, leaving 18 bases between them. The CDR3 spans 15 residues. The CDR3 is CASSSNGIWVYEQFF. Written as DNA, the CDR3 is TGTGCCAGCAGTTCGAACGGGATCTGGGTTTATGAGCAGTTCTTC.

This clonotype has only one observation. The V gene is TRBV20-1, the J gene TRBJ2-2; D might be TRBD2 (5 bases). The CDR3 loop spans 14 amino acids. Germline CDR1 and CDR2: DFQATT and SNEGSKA (reference sequence). Trimming pared 4 bases from V and 1 base from J, leaving 10 bases between. The CDR3 nucleotides read TGCAGTGCTATGATACGGGAGAACACCGGGGAGCTGTTTTTT. Encoded protein: CSAMIRENTGELFF.

The chain links TRBV5-1 to TRBJ2-1, with D uncertain. Germline V gene lookup returns CDR1 SGHRS and CDR2 YFSETQ. Trimming removed 3 bases at V and 6 bases at J, with 16 bases between. This CDR3 is built from 15 residues. CDR3 amino acids: CASSSDLGLLNEQFF. The CDR3 DNA reads as TGCGCCAGCAGCTCCGACCTGGGCCTCCTCAATGAGCAGTTCTTC. The whole variable domain, remainder taken from reference TRBV5-1 and TRBJ2-1, is KAGVTQTPRYLIKTRGQQVTLSCSPISGHRSVSWYQQTPGQGLQFLFEYFSETQRNKGNFPGRFSGRQFSNSRSEMNVSTLELGDSALYLCASSSDLGLLNEQFFGPGTRLTVL.

At least ten counts were recorded for this clonotype. The chain links TRBV10-1 to TRBJ2-1; 12 nucleotides agree with TRBD2. The CDR3 totals 16 residues. V dropped 4 bases and J dropped 8; count of bases not matched to a gene: 9. Germline lookup yields CDR1 WNHNN and CDR2 SYGVQD (reference sequence). The CDR3 DNA reads as TGCGCCAGCAGTGCCGGACTAGCGGGATTTCGGGATGAGCAGTTCTTC. Translation: CASSAGLAGFRDEQFF.

CDR3 coding DNA: TGTGCCAGCACCGGAACAGGGGGAGAGGAGACCCAGTACTTC. Protein sequence: CASTGTGGEETQYF. This rearrangement joins TRBV12-3 or TRBV12-4 to TRBJ2-5; 8 positions agree with TRBD1. Trimming took 7 bases from V and 5 from J; bases not matched to a gene: 9. The CDR3 is made up of 14 amino acids.

The chain combines TRBV12-3 or TRBV12-4 with TRBJ2-7, with TRBD2 matching over 7 bases. Trimming took 7 bases from V and 6 from J; bases not matched to a gene: 15. CDR3 length: 15 amino acids. The CDR3 spells CASTLRLSWGGEQYF. CDR3 DNA sequence: TGTGCCAGCACCCTAAGGCTCTCTTGGGGGGGCGAGCAGTACTTC.

The chain uses TRBV20-1 and TRBJ2-1; D is unclear. CDR1 is DFQATT, CDR2 SNEGSKA, per germline (reference sequence). The V gene lost 7 bases and the J gene lost 3 bases, with 13 bases spanning the gap. The CDR3 is 13 amino acids. As DNA, the CDR3 is TGCAGTGTTGGGAACTTAAACTACAATGAGCAGTTCTTC. Translated: CSVGNLNYNEQFF.

The chain is built from TRBV6-5 and TRBJ1-1; 8 nucleotides agree with TRBD1. This CDR3 contains 15 residues. Germline lookup yields CDR1 MNHEY and CDR2 SVGAGI. J lost 2 bases, V lost 0 bases, and 2 bases had no gene match. The CDR3 coding sequence is TGTGCCAGCAGTTACTCGACAGGGGCAAACACTGAAGCTTTCTTT. Protein: CASSYSTGANTEAFF.

The gene calls are TRBV20-1 and TRBJ1-5; a weak D match, TRBD1 (6 bases). CDR1 is DFQATT, CDR2 SNEGSKA, per germline (reference sequence). This CDR3 has 14 amino acids. Between the trimmed V and J ends, which lost 3 bases and 1 base, there was a span of 10 bases. DNA of the CDR3: TGCAGTGCTAGGCCGGGACACAGCAATCAGCCCCAGCATTTT. Its translation is CSARPGHSNQPQHF.

This clonotype was seen ten or more times. The CDR3 protein is CASSLTLPDRRGTQYF. The CDR3 region has the DNA TGTGCCAGCAGTTTAACTCTCCCGGACAGGCGTGGGACCCAGTACTTC. The rearrangement uses TRBV27 and TRBJ2-5; TRBD1 matches at 7 bases. Germline V gives CDR1 MNHEY, CDR2 SMNVEV (reference sequence). The junction had 13 bases not matched to a gene; V was cut back by 2 bases and J by 7 bases. This CDR3 is built from 16 residues.

This clonotype was observed a handful of times. V and J are TRBV5-6 and TRBJ2-7; D is undetermined. Per the germline V gene, CDR1 is SGHDT and CDR2 is YYEEEE. The V end was cut by 4 bases, the J end by 2 bases, with 10 bases between. CDR3 length equals 13 residues. The CDR3 here is CASSTQVTYEQYF. The CDR3 nucleotides read TGTGCCAGCAGCACTCAGGTGACCTACGAGCAGTACTTC.

The chain joins TRBV12-5 to TRBJ1-1; TRBD1 aligns across 9 bases. Germline CDR1 LGHNT, CDR2 FRNRAP. CDR3 length: 15 residues. The J segment lost 5 bases and the V segment lost 5 bases, leaving 9 bases of the junction unmatched. The CDR3 protein is CASGPRLDRGTEAFF. The CDR3 nucleotides read TGTGCTAGTGGTCCCCGGTTGGACAGGGGAACTGAAGCTTTCTTT.

The genes are TRBV5-1 and TRBJ2-7, with D tentatively TRBD1 (6 bases). Germline lookup yields CDR1 SGHRS and CDR2 YFSETQ. The CDR3 runs 16 residues. Trimming pared 3 bases from V and 4 bases from J, leaving 20 bases between. In DNA, the CDR3 is TGCGCCAGCAGCTCCCGTGTGAGGACAGCCGGTTACGAGCAGTACTTC. This encodes CASSSRVRTAGYEQYF.

This clonotype was recorded many times. V gene TRBV6-5 combines with J gene TRBJ1-1; D unclear. This CDR3 has 12 amino acids. The V end was cut by 10 bases, the J end by 6 bases, with 15 bases between. Germline lookup yields CDR1 MNHEY and CDR2 SVGAGI. The CDR3 region is CAIQPEGAEAFF. In DNA form, the CDR3 reads TGTGCCATCCAACCCGAAGGAGCTGAAGCTTTCTTT.

The CDR3 loop reads CSAREVAKNIQYF. CDR3 bases: TGCAGTGCTAGAGAGGTAGCCAAAAACATTCAGTACTTC. The rearrangement uses TRBV20-1 and TRBJ2-4, with no clear D. CDR1 is DFQATT, CDR2 SNEGSKA, per germline (reference sequence). V was cut by 0 bases and J by 0 bases, with 3 bases left in between. The CDR3 covers 13 residues.

As DNA, the CDR3 is TGTGCCAGCAATCTACAGGTGAATTCATACACAGATACGCAGTATTTT. It specifies CASNLQVNSYTDTQYF. The chain links TRBV5-6 to TRBJ2-3, with a possible D match to TRBD1 (5 bases). V lost 6 bases to trimming and J lost 2 bases, with 19 bases between them. The CDR3 consists of 16 residues. Germline-derived CDR1 and CDR2 are SGHDT and YYEEEE.

This clonotype turned up a few times. Here the CDR3 reads CASRQTGSGNTIYF. The CDR3 DNA is TGTGCCAGCAGGCAGACAGGGTCTGGAAACACCATATATTTT. The chain couples TRBV12-3 or TRBV12-4 to TRBJ1-3; TRBD1 aligns across 7 bases. The trim removed 6 bases at V and 1 base at J, leaving 3 bases unmatched. This CDR3 has 14 amino acids.

This clonotype showed up just a few times. The V call is TRBV5-1, the J call TRBJ2-7; 16 bases are a match to TRBD2. The CDR3 covers 19 residues. The germline gives CDR1 SGHRS, CDR2 YFSETQ. The trim removed 3 bases at V and 3 bases at J, leaving 12 bases unmatched. The CDR3 sequence is CASSSVPGLAGGDLYEQYF. Written as DNA, the CDR3 is TGCGCCAGCAGCTCTGTCCCGGGACTAGCGGGAGGGGACCTCTACGAGCAGTACTTC.

The chain carries TRBV12-3 or TRBV12-4 and TRBJ1-5, with D tentatively TRBD1 (6 bases). V shed 1 base and J shed 5 bases, with 15 bases lying between them. This CDR3 has 16 amino acids. The chain's CDR3 is CASSLGLGGLYQPQHF. DNA for the CDR3: TGTGCCAGCAGTTTAGGGCTTGGGGGGCTTTATCAGCCCCAGCATTTT.

The chain links TRBV6-5 to TRBJ2-1; D may be TRBD2 (6 bases). V was shortened by 2 bases and J by 13 bases, with 24 bases between the two germline ends. Germline V gene lookup returns CDR1 MNHEY and CDR2 SVGAGI. CDR3 size: 16 residues. In nucleotides, the CDR3 is TGTGCCAGCAGTTACCCTGCTTCGGAGGGCAGAACGTTCCAGTTCTTC. It specifies CASSYPASEGRTFQFF.

The CDR3 region has the DNA TGCAGTGCTAGAGATCCACAGGGACGGTTTACTGAAGCTTTCTTT. Its translation is CSARDPQGRFTEAFF. The rearrangement links TRBV20-1 to TRBJ1-1, with D maybe TRBD1 (6 bases). This CDR3 contains 15 residues. Trimming removed 0 bases from V and 5 bases from J, with 16 bases in between. CDR1 and CDR2 from the germline V gene are DFQATT and SNEGSKA (reference sequence).

The chain is built from TRBV20-1 and TRBJ2-3, with D possibly TRBD2 on 5 matching bases. This CDR3 is built from 11 residues. Trimming shortened V by 3 bases and J by 7 bases, and 8 bases separated the two germline ends. Per germline, CDR1 DFQATT and CDR2 SNEGSKA (reference sequence). This chain's CDR3 is CSASPSNTQYF. As DNA, the CDR3 is TGCAGTGCTAGCCCTAGCAATACGCAGTATTTT.

V and J are TRBV6-1 and TRBJ2-1; no firm D call. Germline V gene lookup returns CDR1 MNHNS and CDR2 SASEGT. This CDR3 is 15 amino acids long. V lost 6 bases to trimming and J lost 2 bases, with 14 bases between them. The CDR3 region is CASSQQLTAYNEQFF. The CDR3 DNA is TGTGCCAGCAGCCAACAATTGACTGCCTACAATGAGCAGTTCTTC.